Following are 29 T cell receptor beta chains from one sample sequenced in a study of cytomegalovirus exposure and HLA in healthy donors. PCR primers comprised 60 Vbeta and 13 Jbeta primers. This table comes from immunoSEQ multiplex PCR, and its TCRdb copy is limited to in-frame clones, with some not included. The sample gives 150,000 to 200,000 clones, around 78% of which show up once; 13% to 15% is in the top ten. The source material was PBMCs. The receptors shown here come from a woman under 40 in good health and CMV-seropositive.

The rearrangement links TRBV9 to TRBJ1-3; perhaps TRBD1 as D (5 bases). From germline, CDR1 is SGDLS and CDR2 YYNGEE. Trimming shortened V by 2 bases and J by 4 bases, and 7 bases separated the two germline ends. The CDR3 runs 13 residues. The CDR3 DNA reads TGTGCCAGCAGCGTCAGGGCCGGAAACACCATATATTTT. Translated, it gives CASSVRAGNTIYF.

The rearrangement links TRBV28 to TRBJ1-4; the D is unclear. V lost 2 bases and J 0 bases, leaving 4 bases between the germline ends. The CDR3 is made up of 14 amino acids. The germline CDR1 and CDR2 sequences are MDHEN and SYDVKM. The chain's CDR3 is CASSLGPTNEKLFF. The CDR3 DNA follows: TGTGCCAGCAGTTTAGGGCCAACTAATGAAAAACTGTTTTTT.

The rearrangement uses TRBV10-3 and TRBJ2-7, with 9 bases identical to TRBD2. CDR1 is ENHRY and CDR2 is SYGVKD in the germline V gene. J was trimmed by 2 bases and V by 4 bases; bases with no gene match: 3. The CDR3 has 14 amino acids. CDR3 protein: CAISGTSEPYEQYF. The CDR3 DNA follows: TGTGCCATCAGTGGGACTAGCGAACCCTACGAGCAGTACTTC.

V is TRBV28 and J is TRBJ1-5; possibly TRBD1 for D (6 bases). The CDR3 totals 17 residues. V lost 7 bases and J lost 0, with 19 bases in between. Germline V gene lookup returns CDR1 MDHEN and CDR2 SYDVKM. The CDR3 DNA sequence: TGTGCCAGCACCGCCGGGACATCCTCGGGTAGCAATCAGCCCCAGCATTTT. Protein: CASTAGTSSGSNQPQHF.

The V gene is TRBV6-1, the J gene TRBJ1-5, with D possibly TRBD1 on 5 matching bases. Looked up from germline, CDR1 is MNHNS and CDR2 is SASEGT. V lost 3 bases and J 0 bases, leaving 9 bases between the germline ends. The CDR3 runs to 15 residues. The DNA of the CDR3 is TGTGCCAGCAGTGACGCAGGGCTTAGCAATCAGCCCCAGCATTTT. Protein product: CASSDAGLSNQPQHF.

The chain recombines TRBV30 with TRBJ2-2; D uncertain. CDR1 and CDR2 from the germline V gene are GTSNPN and SVGIG (reference sequence). The V end lost 0 bases, the J end lost 1 base, and 6 bases lay between the germline ends. The CDR3 is 14 residues long. CDR3 bases: TGTGCCTGGAGTGTAGCAGGGAACACCGGGGAGCTGTTTTTT. It is translated as CAWSVAGNTGELFF.

This chain joins TRBV28 and TRBJ1-5; TRBD1 agrees at 8 bases. Germline lookup yields CDR1 MDHEN and CDR2 SYDVKM. The trim removed 3 bases at V and 3 bases at J, leaving 4 bases unmatched. This CDR3 comprises 15 residues. CDR3 sequence (DNA): TGTGCCAGCAGTTTCCAGGGGGCCCCCAATCAGCCCCAGCATTTT. It specifies CASSFQGAPNQPQHF.

The chain couples TRBV29-1 to TRBJ1-2, with D possibly TRBD1 on 5 matching bases. The V end was cut by 4 bases, the J end by 10 bases, with 16 bases between. The CDR3 length is 12 residues. Germline V CDR1 and CDR2: SQVTM, ANQGSEA. The CDR3 here is CSVAQGRADYTF. In DNA, the CDR3 is TGCAGCGTTGCTCAGGGCCGCGCTGACTACACCTTC.

This sequence joins TRBV19 and TRBJ1-2; maybe TRBD1 (5 bases). The CDR3 runs 13 residues. Germline values: CDR1 LNHDA, CDR2 SQIVND (reference sequence). Trimming removed 9 bases at V and 1 base at J, with 12 bases between. The CDR3 nucleotides are TGTGCCAGCGGGGGGGACTTTAACTATGGCTACACCTTC. Translated, it gives CASGGDFNYGYTF.

J is TRBJ2-1 and V is TRBV5-1; D may be TRBD2 (5 bases). Germline assignment: CDR1 SGHRS and CDR2 YFSETQ. The length of the CDR3 is 11 residues. V lost 5 bases to trimming and J lost 11 bases, with 11 bases between them. DNA of the CDR3: TGCGCCAGCAGACTGGAGGATAAGCAGTTCTTC. Translated: CASRLEDKQFF.

The rearrangement links TRBV7-9 to TRBJ1-2; possible D gene TRBD1, 5 bases. CDR1 is SEHNR, CDR2 FQNEAQ, per germline (reference sequence). The CDR3 has 17 residues. Trimming removed 4 bases at V and 7 bases at J, with 25 bases between. The CDR3 sequence is CASSSSVRQALGGGYTF. The DNA of the CDR3 is TGTGCCAGCAGCTCCTCCGTCCGGCAGGCGCTCGGGGGTGGCTACACCTTC.

This clone was observed a single time. The rearrangement joins TRBV2 to TRBJ2-5, with D possibly being TRBD1 (5 bases). Germline V gives CDR1 SNHLY, CDR2 FYNNEI. CDR3 length equals 12 residues. V gave up 6 bases and J gave up 0 bases, with 5 bases separating them. CDR3 loop: CASSRDQETQYF. The CDR3 DNA is TGTGCCAGCAGCAGGGACCAAGAGACCCAGTACTTC.

In the case of this clone: Within the sample, other DNA sequences also encode this same CDR3. The V call is TRBV19, the J call TRBJ2-5; D not certain. Germline-derived CDR1 and CDR2 are LNHDA and SQIVND (reference sequence). V was cut by 1 base and J by 1 base, with 7 bases left in between. The CDR3 is 14 residues long. This CDR3 reads CASSIGSGQETQYF. Here the CDR3 DNA reads TGTGCCAGTAGTATAGGATCAGGCCAAGAGACCCAGTACTTC. Together with reference TRBV19 and TRBJ2-5, the CDR3 gives the full variable domain: DGGITQSPKYLFRKEGQNVTLSCEQNLNHDAMYWYRQDPGQGLRLIYYSQIVNDFQKGDIAEGYSVSREKKESFPLTVTSAQKNPTAFYLCASSIGSGQETQYFGPGTRLLVL.

The V gene is TRBV28, the J gene TRBJ2-3; TRBD1 matches 7 bases. Germline CDR1 MDHEN, CDR2 SYDVKM. J was trimmed by 2 bases and V by 1 base; bases with no gene match: 12. The CDR3 contains 18 residues. The CDR3: CASSLFLGTEENTDTQYF. CDR3 bases: TGTGCCAGCAGTTTATTTTTAGGGACAGAGGAAAACACAGATACGCAGTATTTT.

The chain recombines TRBV5-3 with TRBJ2-7, with TRBD1 matching 9 bases. TRBV5-3 belongs to the ORF category, with a function that is uncertain. The length of the CDR3 is 15 residues. J was trimmed by 3 bases and V by 0 bases; bases with no gene match: 4. The CDR3 reads CARSLVQGAYYEQYF. The CDR3 DNA sequence: TGTGCCAGAAGCTTGGTACAGGGGGCGTACTACGAGCAGTACTTC.

The chain has TRBV7-2 and TRBJ2-7, with 8 bases matching TRBD2. Losses at the gene ends were 0 bases for V and 7 bases for J; bases not matched to a gene: 14. The CDR3 is 17 amino acids. Looked up from germline, CDR1 is SGHTA and CDR2 is FQGNSA. CDR3 nucleotides: TGTGCCAGCAGCTTAGCTGATATACGGGAGGGGGGGTGGGAGCAGTACTTC. This translates into CASSLADIREGGWEQYF.

CDR3 loop: CSARLVVEQFF. CDR3 DNA: TGCAGTGCTAGACTAGTGGTTGAGCAGTTCTTC. V is TRBV20-1 and J is TRBJ2-1; D is uncertain. V was clipped by 2 bases and J by 9 bases, with 8 bases between them. Germline CDR1 DFQATT, CDR2 SNEGSKA (reference sequence). The CDR3 loop spans 11 amino acids.

The chain recombines TRBV7-2 with TRBJ2-3; 9 bases agree with TRBD2. This CDR3 is 18 amino acids long. With 1 base clipped from V and 4 bases from J, the junction kept 12 bases outside the gene matches. The germline V gene has CDR1 SGHTA and CDR2 FQGNSA. The CDR3 region has the DNA TGTGCCAGCAGCTTAGTGGGAGTTCGCGGGAGGGTCCCAGATACGCAGTATTTT. Protein sequence: CASSLVGVRGRVPDTQYF.

This clone came up once. This same CDR3 is encoded by further DNA sequences in the sample. V and J are TRBV5-4 and TRBJ1-6; D unclear. V was cut by 4 bases and J by 4 bases, with 3 bases left in between. This CDR3 spans 12 amino acids. Germline V gene lookup returns CDR1 SGHNT and CDR2 YYREEE (reference sequence). The CDR3 region has the DNA TGTGCCAGCAGCCGGTATAATTCACCCCTCCACTTT. Translated: CASSRYNSPLHF.

The chain couples TRBV28 to TRBJ2-7, with D maybe TRBD2 (7 bases). The V and J ends lost 5 bases and 0 bases respectively, with 20 bases between them. CDR1 is MDHEN, CDR2 SYDVKM, per germline. The length of the CDR3 is 17 residues. Here the CDR3 reads CASSLGGRDIVSYEQYF. CDR3 bases: TGTGCCAGCAGTCTCGGGGGGCGGGACATCGTCTCCTACGAGCAGTACTTC.

The chain couples TRBV7-8 to TRBJ2-7; D is possibly TRBD2 (8 bases). This CDR3 spans 17 amino acids. V was clipped by 1 base and J by 4 bases, with 20 bases between them. CDR1 SGHVS and CDR2 FQNEAQ come from the germline V gene. CDR3 nucleotides: TGTGCCAGCAGCTTAGTATCTCCGGGAGGGGGCTGGTACGAGCAGTACTTC. Protein: CASSLVSPGGGWYEQYF.

The chain employs TRBV7-3 and TRBJ2-1; D is unclear. V lost 2 bases and J lost 9, with 8 bases in between. Germline assignment: CDR1 SGHTA and CDR2 FQGTGA. The CDR3 spans 12 residues. CDR3 loop: CASSLPPGEQFF. CDR3 DNA: TGTGCCAGCAGCTTACCCCCGGGTGAGCAGTTCTTC. Full variable domain (rest looked up from reference TRBV7-3 and TRBJ2-1): GAGVSQTPSNKVTEKGKYVELRCDPISGHTALYWYRQSLGQGPEFLIYFQGTGAADDSGLPNDRFFAVRPEGSVSTLKIQRTERGDSAVYLCASSLPPGEQFFGPGTRLTVL.

The CDR3 protein is CARSEGQAYEQYF. The CDR3 DNA reads as TGTGCCAGGAGCGAGGGACAGGCTTACGAGCAGTACTTC. This chain connects TRBV7-3 to TRBJ2-7; 8 bases fit TRBD1. V trimming: 9 bases; J trimming: 4 bases; junction bases outside the gene matches: 8. The CDR3 totals 13 residues. Germline V gene sequence: CDR1 SGHTA, CDR2 FQGTGA.

This clone has a single count. The chain is built from TRBV30 and TRBJ2-5, with D possibly being TRBD2 (6 bases). CDR1 is GTSNPN, CDR2 SVGIG, per germline (reference sequence). V was pared by 0 bases and J by 1 base, with 12 bases between. CDR3 length: 15 residues. This CDR3 is CAWSVGGSGQETQYF. The CDR3 DNA sequence: TGTGCCTGGAGTGTGGGGGGTTCGGGCCAAGAGACCCAGTACTTC.

The rearrangement joins TRBV9 to TRBJ2-5; D ambiguous. Per the germline V gene, CDR1 is SGDLS and CDR2 is YYNGEE. Trimming cost V 7 bases and J 5 bases, with 21 bases left between them. The CDR3 totals 15 residues. The CDR3 sequence: CASSLTPDGEETQYF. The CDR3 DNA follows: TGTGCCAGCTCCTTGACCCCCGACGGAGAGGAGACCCAGTACTTC.

The gene calls are TRBV13 and TRBJ2-3; the match to TRBD2 covers 13 bases. V lost 4 bases, J lost 6 bases, and 7 bases stayed unmatched. The CDR3 consists of 16 residues. Germline V lookup: CDR1 PRHDT, CDR2 FYEKMQ (reference sequence). The DNA for the CDR3 is TGTGCCAGCAGCTCCCGACTAGCGGGGGGCCGGGATACGCAGTATTTT. Residues: CASSSRLAGGRDTQYF.

This rearrangement joins TRBV30 to TRBJ2-5; possibly TRBD2 for D (6 bases). From germline, CDR1 is GTSNPN and CDR2 SVGIG (reference sequence). V shed 0 bases and J shed 2 bases, with 13 bases lying between them. The CDR3 is 15 residues long. Here the CDR3 DNA reads TGTGCCTGGAGTGTCGGGAGAGGGTATCAAGAGACCCAGTACTTC. Encoded protein: CAWSVGRGYQETQYF.

This sequence joins TRBV5-1 and TRBJ2-7; 10 nucleotides agree with TRBD1. The CDR3 spans 15 residues. Germline CDR1 SGHRS, CDR2 YFSETQ. V was pared by 4 bases and J by 0 bases, with 4 bases of the junction left unmatched. The CDR3 is CASSLGQGGSYEQYF. As DNA, the CDR3 is TGCGCCAGCAGCCTAGGACAGGGGGGCTCCTACGAGCAGTACTTC.

V usage is TRBV10-3 and J usage is TRBJ1-3; D is possibly TRBD1 (6 bases). The CDR3 has 16 amino acids. The germline V gene has CDR1 ENHRY and CDR2 SYGVKD. Trimming pared 3 bases from V and 2 bases from J, leaving 14 bases between. The CDR3 DNA reads TGTGCCATCAGTGAACGTGGAACAGGGACTGGAAACACCATATATTTT. This sequence encodes CAISERGTGTGNTIYF.